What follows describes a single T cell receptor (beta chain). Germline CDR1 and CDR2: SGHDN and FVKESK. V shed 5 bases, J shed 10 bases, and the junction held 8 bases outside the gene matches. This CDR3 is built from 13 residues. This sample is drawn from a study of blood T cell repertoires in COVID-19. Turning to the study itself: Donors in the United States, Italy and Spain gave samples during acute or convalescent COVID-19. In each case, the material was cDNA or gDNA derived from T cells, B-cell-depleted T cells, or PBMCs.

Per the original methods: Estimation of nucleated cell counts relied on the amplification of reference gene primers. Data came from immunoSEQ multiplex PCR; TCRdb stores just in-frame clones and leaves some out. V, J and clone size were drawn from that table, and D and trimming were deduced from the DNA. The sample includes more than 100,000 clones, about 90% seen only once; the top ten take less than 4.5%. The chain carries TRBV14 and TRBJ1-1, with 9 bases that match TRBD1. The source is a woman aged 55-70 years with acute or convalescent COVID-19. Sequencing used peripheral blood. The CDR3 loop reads CASSLGTGRSAFF. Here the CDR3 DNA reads TGTGCCAGCAGCTTGGGGACAGGGAGGTCAGCTTTCTTT.